This TCR beta chain stems from a study of cytomegalovirus exposure and HLA in healthy donors. This CDR3 is built from 13 residues. The germline V and J ends were trimmed by 4 bases and 6 bases, with 11 bases remaining between them. From germline, CDR1 is SGHRS and CDR2 YFSETQ. PCR used 60 Vbeta primers and 13 Jbeta primers. Profiled with immunoSEQ multiplex PCR; TCRdb holds only in-frame clones, not every one. The sample lists about 140,000 clones, more than 75% seen once, with 2.5% to 3.5% in the top ten. V gene TRBV5-1 combines with J gene TRBJ2-1; perhaps TRBD2 as D (5 bases). The receptor was isolated from a female donor in good health and CMV-seronegative. The material sequenced was PBMCs. CDR3 residues: CASSAGVGNEQFF. CDR3 coding DNA: TGCGCCAGCAGCGCCGGGGTGGGCAATGAGCAGTTCTTC.